These 8 T cell receptor beta chains came from one sample sequenced in a study of shared clonotypes between healthy human individuals. The assay was immunoSEQ multiplex PCR, and TCRdb's table has in-frame clones only and misses some. This table holds roughly 1.5 million clones, 95% to 99% found once. Sequenced sample: naive CD4+ T cells sorted from blood. This sample's subset: CD45RA+ positively selected. All receptors derive from a man aged 30 to 45 in good health.

The genes are TRBV29-1 and TRBJ1-2; weak D call: TRBD1 (5 bases). Germline CDR1 SQVTM, CDR2 ANQGSEA. CDR3 length equals 12 residues. V was trimmed by 6 bases and J by 3 bases, leaving 11 bases between them. The CDR3 region has the DNA TGCAGCGTCCAGGGTAGGGACTATGGCTACACCTTC. Its translation is CSVQGRDYGYTF.

This chain joins TRBV5-1 and TRBJ2-1, with 11 nucleotides matching TRBD2. Germline V gene sequence: CDR1 SGHRS, CDR2 YFSETQ. There are 14 residues in the CDR3. The V and J ends lost 5 bases and 12 bases, in that order; junction bases with no gene match: 10. CDR3 loop: CASRTSGSQDRQFF. The DNA for the CDR3 is TGCGCCAGCAGAACTAGCGGGAGTCAAGATAGGCAGTTCTTC.

CDR3 sequence (DNA): TGTGCCAGCACACCGGGACAGGGGGCGAGGTACGAGCAGTACTTC. It yields the protein CASTPGQGARYEQYF. The chain combines TRBV27 with TRBJ2-7; 12 nucleotides agree with TRBD1. Germline values: CDR1 MNHEY, CDR2 SMNVEV (reference sequence). This CDR3 contains 15 residues. The J segment lost 4 bases and the V segment lost 7 bases, leaving 8 bases of the junction unmatched.

The chain couples TRBV5-1 to TRBJ2-2; 9 bases line up with TRBD2. There are 15 residues in the CDR3. CDR1 is SGHRS, CDR2 YFSETQ, per germline. After removal of 0 bases from V and 3 bases from J, the junction contained 0 bases not matched to a gene. The CDR3 nucleotides are TGCGCCAGCAGCTTGGAGCGGGGGGACACCGGGGAGCTGTTTTTT. This sequence encodes CASSLERGDTGELFF.

This chain links TRBV7-6 with TRBJ1-4; a weak D match, TRBD1 (5 bases). The CDR3 runs 14 residues. V was pared by 4 bases and J by 3 bases, with 9 bases between. CDR1 and CDR2 from the germline V gene are SGHVS and FNYEAQ. CDR3 sequence reads: CASSSGTANEKLFF. The CDR3 nucleotides read TGTGCCAGCAGCTCCGGGACCGCTAATGAAAAACTGTTTTTT. The variable domain in full, completed from reference TRBV7-6 and TRBJ1-4, reads GAGVSQSPRYKVTKRGQDVALRCDPISGHVSLYWYRQALGQGPEFLTYFNYEAQQDKSGLPNDRFSAERPEGSISTLTIQRTEQRDSAMYRCASSSGTANEKLFFGSGTQLSVL.

The rearrangement joins TRBV14 to TRBJ2-7; D ambiguous. Germline CDR1 reads SGHDN; CDR2 reads FVKESK. CDR3 length: 13 residues. V was clipped by 4 bases and J by 0 bases, with 7 bases between them. The CDR3 here is CASSRGISYEQYF. DNA of the CDR3: TGTGCCAGCAGCCGTGGCATCTCCTACGAGCAGTACTTC.

The chain recombines TRBV6-5 with TRBJ2-3; 9 bases match TRBD2. This CDR3 region has 14 residues. V was clipped by 10 bases and J by 9 bases; unmatched bases: 14. CDR1 is MNHEY, CDR2 SVGAGI, per germline. The CDR3 is CATSSGRYPGTQYF. For the CDR3, the DNA is TGTGCCACTTCGAGCGGGAGGTACCCGGGGACGCAGTATTTT.

The chain employs TRBV15 and TRBJ2-7; TRBD1 is a possible D gene (6 bases). Germline CDR1 and CDR2: LNHNV and YYDKDF (reference sequence). The CDR3 runs to 13 residues. V dropped 1 base and J dropped 10 bases, with 14 bases sitting between them. The CDR3 sequence is CATSRGDISGQYF. Here the CDR3 DNA reads TGTGCCACCAGCAGAGGGGACATCAGCGGACAGTACTTC.